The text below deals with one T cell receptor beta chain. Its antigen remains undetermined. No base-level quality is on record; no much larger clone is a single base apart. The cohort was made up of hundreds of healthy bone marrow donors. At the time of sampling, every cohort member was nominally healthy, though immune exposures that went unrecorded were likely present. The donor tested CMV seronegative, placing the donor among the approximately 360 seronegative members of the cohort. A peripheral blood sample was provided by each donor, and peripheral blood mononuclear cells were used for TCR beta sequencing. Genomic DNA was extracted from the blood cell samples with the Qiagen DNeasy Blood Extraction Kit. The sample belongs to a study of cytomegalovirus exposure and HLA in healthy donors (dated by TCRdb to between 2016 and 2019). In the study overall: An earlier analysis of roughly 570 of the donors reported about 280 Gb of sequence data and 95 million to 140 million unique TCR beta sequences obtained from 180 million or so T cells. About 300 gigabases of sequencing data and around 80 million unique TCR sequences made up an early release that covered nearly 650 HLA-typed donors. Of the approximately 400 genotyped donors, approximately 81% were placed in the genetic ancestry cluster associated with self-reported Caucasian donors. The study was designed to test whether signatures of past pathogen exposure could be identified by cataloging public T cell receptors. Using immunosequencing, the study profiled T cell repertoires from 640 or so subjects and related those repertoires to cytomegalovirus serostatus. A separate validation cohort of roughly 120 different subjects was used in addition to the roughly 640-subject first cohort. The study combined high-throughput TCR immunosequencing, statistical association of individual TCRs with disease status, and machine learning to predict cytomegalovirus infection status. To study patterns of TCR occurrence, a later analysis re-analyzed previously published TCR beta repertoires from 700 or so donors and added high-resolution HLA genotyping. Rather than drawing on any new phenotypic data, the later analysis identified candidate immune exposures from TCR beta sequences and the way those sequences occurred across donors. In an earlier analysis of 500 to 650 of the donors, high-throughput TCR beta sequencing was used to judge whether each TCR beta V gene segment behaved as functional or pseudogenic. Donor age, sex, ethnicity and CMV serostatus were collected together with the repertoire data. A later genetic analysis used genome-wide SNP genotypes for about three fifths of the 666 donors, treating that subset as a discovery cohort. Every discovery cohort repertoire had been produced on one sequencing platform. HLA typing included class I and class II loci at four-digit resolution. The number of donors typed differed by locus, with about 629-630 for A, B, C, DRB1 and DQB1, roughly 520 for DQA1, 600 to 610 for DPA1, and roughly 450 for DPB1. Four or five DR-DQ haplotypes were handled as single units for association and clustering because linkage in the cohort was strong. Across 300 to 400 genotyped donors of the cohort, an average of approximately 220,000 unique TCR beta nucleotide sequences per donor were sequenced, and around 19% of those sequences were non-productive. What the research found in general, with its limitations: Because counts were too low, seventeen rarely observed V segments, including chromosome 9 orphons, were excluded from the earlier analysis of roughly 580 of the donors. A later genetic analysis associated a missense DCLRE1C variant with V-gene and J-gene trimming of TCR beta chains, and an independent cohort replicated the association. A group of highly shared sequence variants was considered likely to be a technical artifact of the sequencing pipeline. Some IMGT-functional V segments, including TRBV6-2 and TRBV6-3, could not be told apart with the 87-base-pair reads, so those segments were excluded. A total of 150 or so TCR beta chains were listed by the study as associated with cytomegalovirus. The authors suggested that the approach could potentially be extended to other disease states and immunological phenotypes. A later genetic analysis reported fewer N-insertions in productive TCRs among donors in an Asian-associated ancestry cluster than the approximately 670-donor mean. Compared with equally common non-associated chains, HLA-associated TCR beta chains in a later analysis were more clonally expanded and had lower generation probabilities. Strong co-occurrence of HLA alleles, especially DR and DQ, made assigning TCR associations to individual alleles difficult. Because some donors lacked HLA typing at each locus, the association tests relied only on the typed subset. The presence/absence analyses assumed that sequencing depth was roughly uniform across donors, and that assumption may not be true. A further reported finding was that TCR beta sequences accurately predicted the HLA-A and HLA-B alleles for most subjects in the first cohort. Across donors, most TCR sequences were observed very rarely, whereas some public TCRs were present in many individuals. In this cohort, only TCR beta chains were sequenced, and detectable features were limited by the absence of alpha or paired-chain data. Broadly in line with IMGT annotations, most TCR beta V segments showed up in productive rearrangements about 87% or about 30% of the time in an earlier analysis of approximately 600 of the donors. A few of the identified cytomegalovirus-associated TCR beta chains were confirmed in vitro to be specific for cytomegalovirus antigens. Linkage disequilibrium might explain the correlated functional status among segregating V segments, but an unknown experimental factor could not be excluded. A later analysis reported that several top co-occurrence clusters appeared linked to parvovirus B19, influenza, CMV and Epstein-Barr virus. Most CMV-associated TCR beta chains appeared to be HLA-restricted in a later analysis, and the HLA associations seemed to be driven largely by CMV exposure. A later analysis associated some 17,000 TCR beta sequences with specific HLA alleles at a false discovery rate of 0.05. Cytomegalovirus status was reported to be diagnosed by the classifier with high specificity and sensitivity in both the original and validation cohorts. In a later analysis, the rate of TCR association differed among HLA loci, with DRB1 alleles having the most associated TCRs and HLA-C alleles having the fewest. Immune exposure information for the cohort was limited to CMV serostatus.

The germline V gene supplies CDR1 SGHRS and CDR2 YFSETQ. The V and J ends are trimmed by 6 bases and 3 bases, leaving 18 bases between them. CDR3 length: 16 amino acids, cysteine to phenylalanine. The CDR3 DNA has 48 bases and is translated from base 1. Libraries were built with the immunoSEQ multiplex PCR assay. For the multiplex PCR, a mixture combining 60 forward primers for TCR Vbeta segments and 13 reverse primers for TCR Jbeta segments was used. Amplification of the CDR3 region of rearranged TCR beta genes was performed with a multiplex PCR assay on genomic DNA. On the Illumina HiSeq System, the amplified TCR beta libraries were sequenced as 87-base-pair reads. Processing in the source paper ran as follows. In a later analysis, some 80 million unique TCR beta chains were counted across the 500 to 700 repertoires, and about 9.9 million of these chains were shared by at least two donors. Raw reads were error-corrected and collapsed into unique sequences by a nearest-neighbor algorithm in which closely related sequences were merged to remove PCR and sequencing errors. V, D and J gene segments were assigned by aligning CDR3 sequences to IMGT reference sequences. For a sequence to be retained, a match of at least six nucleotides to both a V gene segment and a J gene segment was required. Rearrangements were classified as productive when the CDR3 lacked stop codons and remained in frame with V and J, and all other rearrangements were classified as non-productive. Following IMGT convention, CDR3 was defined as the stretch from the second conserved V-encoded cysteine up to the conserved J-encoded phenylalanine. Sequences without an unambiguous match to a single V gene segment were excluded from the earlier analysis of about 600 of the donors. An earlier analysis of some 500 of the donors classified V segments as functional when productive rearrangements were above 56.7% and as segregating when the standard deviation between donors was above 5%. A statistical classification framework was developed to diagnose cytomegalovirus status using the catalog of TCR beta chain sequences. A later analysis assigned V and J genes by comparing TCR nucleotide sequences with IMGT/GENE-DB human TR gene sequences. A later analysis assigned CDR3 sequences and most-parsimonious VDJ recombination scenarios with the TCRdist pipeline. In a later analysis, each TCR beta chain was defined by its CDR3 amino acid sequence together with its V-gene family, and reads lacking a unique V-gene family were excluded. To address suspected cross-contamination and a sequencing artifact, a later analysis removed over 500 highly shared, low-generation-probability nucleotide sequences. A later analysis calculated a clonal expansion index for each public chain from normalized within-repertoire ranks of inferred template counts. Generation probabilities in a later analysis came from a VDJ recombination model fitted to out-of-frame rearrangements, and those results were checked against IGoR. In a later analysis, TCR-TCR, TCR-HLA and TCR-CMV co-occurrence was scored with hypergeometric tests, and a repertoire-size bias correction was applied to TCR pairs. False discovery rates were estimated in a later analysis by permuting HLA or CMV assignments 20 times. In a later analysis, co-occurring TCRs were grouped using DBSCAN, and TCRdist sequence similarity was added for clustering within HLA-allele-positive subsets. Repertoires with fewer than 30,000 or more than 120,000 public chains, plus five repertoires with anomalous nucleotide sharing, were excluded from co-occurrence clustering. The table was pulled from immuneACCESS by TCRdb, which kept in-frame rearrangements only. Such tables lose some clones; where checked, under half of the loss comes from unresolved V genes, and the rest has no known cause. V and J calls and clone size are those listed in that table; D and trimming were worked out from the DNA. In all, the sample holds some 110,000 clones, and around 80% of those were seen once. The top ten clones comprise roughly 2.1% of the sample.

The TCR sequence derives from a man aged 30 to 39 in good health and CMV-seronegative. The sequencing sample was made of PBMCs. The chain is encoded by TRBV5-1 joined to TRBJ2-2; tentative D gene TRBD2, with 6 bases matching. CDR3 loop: CASNSGGTGDTGELFF. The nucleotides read TGCGCCAGCAACTCCGGAGGGACCGGGGACACCGGGGAGCTGTTTTTT. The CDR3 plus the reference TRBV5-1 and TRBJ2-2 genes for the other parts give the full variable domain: KAGVTQTPRYLIKTRGQQVTLSCSPISGHRSVSWYQQTPGQGLQFLFEYFSETQRNKGNFPGRFSGRQFSNSRSEMNVSTLELGDSALYLCASNSGGTGDTGELFFGEGSRLTVL.